This T cell receptor (beta chain) derives from a study of neoadjuvant anti-PD-1 for oral cavity cancer. Overall study results and limits: Post-nivolumab, blood T cell clonality was significantly elevated in non-responders. Higher pretreatment Treg/Th17 ratios tracked higher pretreatment blood clonality.

Remarks on this clone: No antigen is known for it.

The CDR3 has 20 amino acids. With 0 bases clipped from V and 4 bases from J, the junction kept 14 bases outside the gene matches. Germline V gene sequence: CDR1 MGHRA, CDR2 YSYEKL. PBMCs were not maintained or expanded in culture before analysis. Most PBMC samples had approximately 440 ng input DNA in six replicates. Generated by immunoSEQ multiplex PCR, the TCRdb table keeps only in-frame clones and is missing some. The data hold thousands of clones, with roughly 80% observed a single time. Here the sequenced sample was PBMCs, taken before nivolumab (anti-PD-1) treatment. The source of this sequence is a person between 35 and 79 years old with oral cavity squamous cell carcinoma. The chain joins TRBV4-1 to TRBJ2-3, with 12 bases lining up with TRBD2. CDR3 region: CASSQEGLAGGYLPADTQYF. The CDR3 region has the DNA TGCGCCAGCAGCCAAGAAGGGCTAGCGGGGGGGTATCTCCCCGCAGATACGCAGTATTTT.